This record concerns one T cell receptor (beta chain) sequence. Its antigen is still unknown. The data are from a study of STAT5B mutations in CD4+ large granular lymphocyte leukemia. Overall study results and limits: Top patient clones used TRBV06 genes more often: 8/27 versus 2/35 in controls. Main leukemic clonotypes were patient-specific, but roughly 23% appeared at low frequency elsewhere. Patient CD4-sorted repertoires looked more clonal than healthy CD4+ repertoires, even without putative leukemic clones.

Control samples were healthy donors' buffy coats. The protocol was immunoSEQ multiplex PCR, while the TCRdb copy is restricted to in-frame clones and leaves out a portion. There are about 38,000 clones in the sample; about 82% occur only once, and around 1.2% lies in the top ten. V was cut by 5 bases and J by 0 bases, with 9 bases left in between. Germline assignment: CDR1 SGHTA and CDR2 FQGNSA. This CDR3 is built from 14 residues. What was sequenced was CD4+ T cells from blood buffy coats. The gene calls are TRBV7-2 and TRBJ2-3, with a weak D call TRBD2 (5 bases). The TCR originated in a human donor in good health. CDR3: CASSPGLSTDTQYF. The DNA for the CDR3 is TGTGCCAGCAGCCCCGGACTCAGCACAGATACGCAGTATTTT.